Listed here are 13 T cell receptor beta chains from one sample, sequenced in a study of PD-1 blockade in classical Hodgkin lymphoma. Libraries were prepared by immunoSEQ multiplex PCR; TCRdb keeps only in-frame clonotypes and omits some of them. The table lists approximately 17,000 clones, roughly 60% of them singletons, with roughly 8% in the top ten. In every patient, relapse followed autologous stem cell transplantation, while exposure to brentuximab vedotin differed. The sample was peripheral blood mononuclear cells (PBMCs), taken before the second cycle of nivolumab. The receptors shown here come from a human donor with classical Hodgkin lymphoma.

This chain uses TRBV19 with TRBJ2-3; TRBD2 aligns across 11 bases. The germline CDR1 and CDR2 sequences are LNHDA and SQIVND (reference sequence). The CDR3 length is 19 residues. V was clipped by 8 bases and J by 0 bases; unmatched bases: 16. The CDR3: CASRPYSGRALKSTDTQYF. The CDR3 DNA is TGTGCCAGTCGACCCTATAGCGGGAGGGCCCTAAAGAGCACAGATACGCAGTATTTT.

This clone was counted a few times. CDR3 sequence reads: CASSDDRRFYGYTF. In nucleotides, the CDR3 is TGTGCCAGCAGTGATGACAGAAGGTTCTATGGCTACACCTTC. The chain couples TRBV2 to TRBJ1-2, with a weak D call TRBD1 (5 bases). There are 14 residues in the CDR3. Per the germline V gene, CDR1 is SNHLY and CDR2 is FYNNEI. V lost 3 bases to trimming and J lost 4 bases, with 12 bases between them.

This clone is classed as medium-sized. This sequence joins TRBV2 and TRBJ2-2; 10 nucleotides line up with TRBD2. Germline-derived CDR1 and CDR2 are SNHLY and FYNNEI. The CDR3 is 14 residues long. V shed 8 bases and J 1 base; nucleotides not matched to a gene: 1. CDR3 protein: CASVAGGNTGELFF. The CDR3 DNA follows: TGTGCCAGCGTAGCGGGAGGGAACACCGGGGAGCTGTTTTTT.

This chain joins TRBV12-5 and TRBJ2-1; 9 bases align to TRBD2. V lost 1 base, J lost 10 bases, and 14 bases stayed unmatched. Germline-derived CDR1 and CDR2 are LGHNT and FRNRAP. CDR3 size: 17 residues. Written as DNA, the CDR3 is TGTGCTAGTGGTTTGGCCCGCTCCGGGGCGGGAGGGACAGAGCAGTTCTTC. Its protein is CASGLARSGAGGTEQFF. The full variable domain, with the rest looked up from reference TRBV12-5 and TRBJ2-1, is DARVTQTPRHKVTEMGQEVTMRCQPILGHNTVFWYRQTMMQGLELLAYFRNRAPLDDSGMPKDRFSAEMPDATLATLKIQPSEPRDSAVYFCASGLARSGAGGTEQFFGPGTRLTVL.

The V call is TRBV11-2, the J call TRBJ1-1; perhaps TRBD1 as D (6 bases). V was clipped by 1 base and J by 0 bases, with 15 bases between them. The CDR3 loop spans 17 amino acids. In germline, CDR1 is SGHAT, CDR2 FQNNGV. CDR3 amino acids: CASSLGRGLGLNTEAFF. CDR3 in DNA: TGTGCCAGCAGCTTAGGCCGGGGGCTCGGTTTGAACACTGAAGCTTTCTTT.

The rearrangement joins TRBV9 to TRBJ1-1; 9 bases align to TRBD1. V shed 3 bases and J 5 bases; nucleotides not matched to a gene: 8. This CDR3 has 15 residues. Germline CDR1 and CDR2: SGDLS and YYNGEE. In DNA form, the CDR3 reads TGTGCCAGCAGCGCGACCGGGACAGGGAAAACTGAAGCTTTCTTT. The encoded protein is CASSATGTGKTEAFF.

To note about this clone: A far larger clone lies a single base away; this is likely a read error. The chain combines TRBV4-2 with TRBJ1-4; D ambiguous. Germline-derived CDR1 and CDR2 are LGHNA and YNFKEQ. This CDR3 comprises 12 residues. V gave up 3 bases and J gave up 8 bases, with 7 bases separating them. The CDR3 protein is CASSQNNEKLFF. In DNA, the CDR3 is TGTGCCAGCAGCCAGAATAACGAAAAACTGTTTTTT.

The J gene is TRBJ1-3, the V gene TRBV4-1, with TRBD1 matching over 7 bases. CDR3 length: 16 residues. V shed 1 base, J shed 9 bases, and the junction held 12 bases outside the gene matches. Germline CDR1 MGHRA, CDR2 YSYEKL. The CDR3 DNA sequence: TGCGCCAGCAGCCAAGCGCACAGGGGCGTTATCGGCACCATATATTTT. Protein product: CASSQAHRGVIGTIYF.

CDR3 sequence reads: CASSQALGWGSNQPQHF. As DNA, the CDR3 is TGCGCCAGCAGCCAAGCGTTGGGGTGGGGAAGCAATCAGCCCCAGCATTTT. V gene TRBV4-1 combines with J gene TRBJ1-5; no firm D call. V was shortened by 1 base and J by 1 base, with 14 bases between the two germline ends. The CDR3 covers 17 residues. The germline V gene encodes CDR1 MGHRA and CDR2 YSYEKL.

This clone was counted a few times. This rearrangement joins TRBV9 to TRBJ2-7; 9 nucleotides line up with TRBD2. Looked up from germline, CDR1 is SGDLS and CDR2 is YYNGEE. CDR3 size: 15 residues. The V and J ends lost 3 bases and 2 bases, in that order; junction bases with no gene match: 6. The CDR3 loop reads CASSARLADTYEQYF. The DNA of the CDR3 is TGTGCCAGCAGCGCGAGACTAGCGGACACCTACGAGCAGTACTTC. Using reference TRBV9 and TRBJ2-7 for the parts outside the CDR3, the full variable domain is DSGVTQTPKHLITATGQRVTLRCSPRSGDLSVYWYQQSLDQGLQFLIQYYNGEERAKGNILERFSAQQFPDLHSELNLSSLELGDSALYFCASSARLADTYEQYFGPGTRLTVT.

The rearrangement links TRBV7-6 to TRBJ1-5; D possibly corresponds to TRBD1 (5 bases). This CDR3 region has 17 residues. Between the trimmed V and J ends, which lost 1 base and 4 bases, there was a span of 17 bases. Germline V lookup: CDR1 SGHVS, CDR2 FNYEAQ. CDR3 nucleotide sequence: TGTGCCAGCAGCTTAGAGTCGCGGGGGAGATCGAATCAGCCCCAGCATTTT. Translation gives CASSLESRGRSNQPQHF. The whole variable domain, remainder taken from reference TRBV7-6 and TRBJ1-5, is GAGVSQSPRYKVTKRGQDVALRCDPISGHVSLYWYRQALGQGPEFLTYFNYEAQQDKSGLPNDRFSAERPEGSISTLTIQRTEQRDSAMYRCASSLESRGRSNQPQHFGDGTRLSIL.

This clone is large in the sample. The chain is built from TRBV5-4 and TRBJ1-6, with D perhaps matching TRBD1 (5 bases). Germline CDR1 and CDR2: SGHNT and YYREEE (reference sequence). Trimming took off 0 bases at V and 6 bases at J, with 7 bases between the two ends. The CDR3 runs 14 residues. The CDR3 DNA follows: TGTGCCAGCAGCTTGGGACAGCCTAATTCACCCCTCCACTTT. Residues: CASSLGQPNSPLHF.

The V and J genes are TRBV5-4 and TRBJ2-5; 8 bases match TRBD1. Losses at the gene ends were 1 base for V and 5 bases for J; bases not matched to a gene: 10. Germline loops: CDR1 SGHNT, CDR2 YYREEE (reference sequence). This CDR3 spans 16 amino acids. CDR3 in DNA: TGTGCCAGCAGCTTGCGGTCGCAGGGGGCAGGTGAGACCCAGTACTTC. Protein sequence: CASSLRSQGAGETQYF. The complete variable domain, with remaining parts taken from reference TRBV5-4 and TRBJ2-5, reads ETGVTQSPTHLIKTRGQQVTLRCSSQSGHNTVSWYQQALGQGPQFIFQYYREEENGRGNFPPRFSGLQFPNYSSELNVNALELDDSALYLCASSLRSQGAGETQYFGPGTRLLVL.